The 8 T cell receptor beta chains below all came from one sample that was sequenced in a study of OX40 agonist ivuxolimab in advanced cancers. Sequencing used immunoSEQ multiplex PCR; TCRdb keeps in-frame clones, though not all of them. In the table there are under 40,000 clones, over 85% of which are singletons. The source material was CD4+ or CD8+ T cells sorted from blood, sampled in a trial of the OX40 agonist ivuxolimab. These receptors originate from an adult with an advanced solid tumor such as melanoma, head and neck, liver or kidney cancer.

The chain recombines TRBV15 with TRBJ2-1; D is possibly TRBD1 (6 bases). The V end was cut by 10 bases, the J end by 2 bases, with 15 bases between. CDR1 and CDR2 from the germline V gene are LNHNV and YYDKDF (reference sequence). CDR3 size: 14 residues. CDR3: CASGTGSPYNEQFF. DNA for the CDR3: TGTGCCAGTGGCACAGGGTCTCCCTACAATGAGCAGTTCTTC.

The J gene is TRBJ2-7, the V gene TRBV5-1, with TRBD2 matching 10 bases. Germline CDR1 and CDR2: SGHRS and YFSETQ. Trimming removed 4 bases from V and 4 bases from J; junction bases left unmatched: 5. The CDR3 loop spans 14 amino acids. CDR3 in amino acids: CASSPIAGGYEQYF. CDR3 nucleotide sequence: TGCGCCAGCAGCCCAATAGCGGGAGGATACGAGCAGTACTTC.

The chain combines TRBV30 with TRBJ2-7; 7 bases align to TRBD1. Per the germline V gene, CDR1 is GTSNPN and CDR2 is SVGIG (reference sequence). Trimming at V came to 5 bases and at J to 2 bases, leaving 9 bases not matched to a gene. There are 14 residues in the CDR3. CDR3 loop: CAWQTAQGAYEQYF. The DNA of the CDR3 is TGTGCCTGGCAAACGGCGCAGGGGGCCTACGAGCAGTACTTC.

The chain carries TRBV6-6 and TRBJ2-1; D might be TRBD2 (5 bases). CDR1 and CDR2 from the germline V gene are MNHNY and SVGAGI (reference sequence). V was clipped by 6 bases and J by 10 bases, with 10 bases between them. There are 11 residues in the CDR3. As DNA, the CDR3 is TGTGCCAGCAGCCCTGGCGGGGAGCAGTTCTTC. Encoded protein: CASSPGGEQFF.

This clone has a single count. The V gene is TRBV2, the J gene TRBJ2-5; D remains ambiguous. Per germline, CDR1 SNHLY and CDR2 FYNNEI. Trimming shortened V by 2 bases and J by 3 bases, and 7 bases separated the two germline ends. The CDR3 has 13 amino acids. CDR3 sequence: CASSEIYEETQYF. CDR3 in DNA: TGTGCCAGCAGTGAAATCTATGAAGAGACCCAGTACTTC.

V gene TRBV28 combines with J gene TRBJ1-6, with TRBD1 identical over 7 bases. The ends lost 5 bases at V and 1 base at J; junction bases unmatched: 2. CDR1 and CDR2 from the germline V gene are MDHEN and SYDVKM. CDR3 size: 15 residues. The CDR3 DNA sequence: TGTGCCAGCAGTACACAGGGGTCCTATAATTCACCCCTCCACTTT. This translates into CASSTQGSYNSPLHF.

The chain links TRBV7-6 to TRBJ2-5; TRBD2 matches at 13 bases. The length of the CDR3 is 21 residues. With V trimmed by 4 bases and J by 3 bases, 20 bases remained unmatched. Germline loops: CDR1 SGHVS, CDR2 FNYEAQ. The CDR3 sequence is CASSSQTSGGYLSRLEETQYF. The CDR3 coding sequence is TGTGCCAGCAGCTCACAGACTAGCGGGGGGTATCTCAGCCGCCTCGAAGAGACCCAGTACTTC.

This clone was seen many times. The genes are TRBV6-5 and TRBJ2-5; D tentatively reads TRBD1 or TRBD2 (6 bases each). The germline gives CDR1 MNHEY, CDR2 SVGAGI. The CDR3 covers 15 residues. V lost 8 bases and J lost 0, with 16 bases in between. CDR3 sequence: CASAPTGAYQETQYF. DNA of the CDR3: TGTGCCAGCGCCCCCACGGGGGCGTACCAAGAGACCCAGTACTTC.